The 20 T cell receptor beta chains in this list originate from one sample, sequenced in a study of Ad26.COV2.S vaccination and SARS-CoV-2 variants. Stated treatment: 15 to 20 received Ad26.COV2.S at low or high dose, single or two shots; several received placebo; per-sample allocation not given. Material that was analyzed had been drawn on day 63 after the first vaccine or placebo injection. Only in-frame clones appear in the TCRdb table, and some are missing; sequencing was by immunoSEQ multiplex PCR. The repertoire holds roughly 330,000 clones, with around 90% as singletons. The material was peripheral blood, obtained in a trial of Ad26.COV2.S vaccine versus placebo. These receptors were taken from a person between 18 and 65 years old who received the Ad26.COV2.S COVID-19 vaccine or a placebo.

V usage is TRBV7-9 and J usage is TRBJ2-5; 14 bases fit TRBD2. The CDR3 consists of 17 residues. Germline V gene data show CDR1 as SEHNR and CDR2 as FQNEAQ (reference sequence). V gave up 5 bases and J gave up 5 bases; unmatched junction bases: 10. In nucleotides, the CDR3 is TGTGCCAGCAGCCCCGGGACTAGCGGGAGTAGGGTTGAGACCCAGTACTTC. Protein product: CASSPGTSGSRVETQYF.

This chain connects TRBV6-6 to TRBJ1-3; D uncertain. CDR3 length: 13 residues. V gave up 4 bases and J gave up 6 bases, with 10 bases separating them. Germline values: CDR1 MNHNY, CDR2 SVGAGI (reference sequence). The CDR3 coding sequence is TGTGCCAGCAGTTCATCAAGGGCAAACACCATATATTTT. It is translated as CASSSSRANTIYF.

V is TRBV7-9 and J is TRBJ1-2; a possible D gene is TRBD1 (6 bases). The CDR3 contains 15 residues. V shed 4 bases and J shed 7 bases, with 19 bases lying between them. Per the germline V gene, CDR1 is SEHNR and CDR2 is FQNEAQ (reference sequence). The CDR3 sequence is CASSSLGGAESGYTF. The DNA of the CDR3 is TGTGCCAGCAGCTCCCTCGGGGGGGCGGAGAGTGGCTACACCTTC.

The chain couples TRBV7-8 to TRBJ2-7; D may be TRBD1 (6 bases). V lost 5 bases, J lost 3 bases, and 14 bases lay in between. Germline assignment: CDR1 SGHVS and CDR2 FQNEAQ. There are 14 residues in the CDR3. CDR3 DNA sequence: TGTGCCAGCAGCAGAGACGGACAGTACTACGAGCAGTACGTC. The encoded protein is CASSRDGQYYEQYV.

CDR3 protein: CASSQYGGPSFQETQYF. CDR3 DNA: TGCGCCAGCAGCCAATATGGGGGGCCCTCCTTTCAAGAGACCCAGTACTTC. This rearrangement joins TRBV4-3 to TRBJ2-5; D could derive from TRBD1 or TRBD2 (6 bases each). V was trimmed by 2 bases and J by 2 bases, leaving 18 bases between them. CDR1 is LGHNA and CDR2 is YSLEER in the germline V gene. CDR3 length: 17 amino acids.

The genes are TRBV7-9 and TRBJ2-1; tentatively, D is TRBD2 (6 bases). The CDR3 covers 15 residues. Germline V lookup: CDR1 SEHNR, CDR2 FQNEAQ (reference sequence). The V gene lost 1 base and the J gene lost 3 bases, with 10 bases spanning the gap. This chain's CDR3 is CASSLELGLYNEQFF. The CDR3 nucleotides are TGTGCCAGCAGCTTAGAACTGGGACTCTACAATGAGCAGTTCTTC.

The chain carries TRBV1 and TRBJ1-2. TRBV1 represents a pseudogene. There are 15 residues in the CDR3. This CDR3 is CTSSQDPGTDYGYTF. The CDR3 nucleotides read TGCACCAGCAGCCAAGATCCTGGGACGGACTATGGCTACACCTTC.

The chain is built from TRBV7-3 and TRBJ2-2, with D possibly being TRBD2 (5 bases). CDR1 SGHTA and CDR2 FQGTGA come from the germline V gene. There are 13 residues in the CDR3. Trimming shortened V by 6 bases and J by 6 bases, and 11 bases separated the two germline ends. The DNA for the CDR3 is TGTGCCAGCAGGCCGAGGGCGGCCGGGGAGCTGTTTTTT. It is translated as CASRPRAAGELFF.

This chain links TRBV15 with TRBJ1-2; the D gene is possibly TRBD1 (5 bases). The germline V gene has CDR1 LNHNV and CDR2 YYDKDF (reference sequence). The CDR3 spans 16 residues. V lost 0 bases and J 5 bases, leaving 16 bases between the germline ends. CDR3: CATSRDMSAGRYGYTF. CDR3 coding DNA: TGTGCCACCAGCAGAGATATGAGCGCAGGGCGGTATGGCTACACCTTC.

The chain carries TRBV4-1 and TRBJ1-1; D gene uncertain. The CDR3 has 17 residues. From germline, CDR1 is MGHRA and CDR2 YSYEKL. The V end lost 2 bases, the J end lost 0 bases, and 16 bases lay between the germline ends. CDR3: CASSQLRGGKLNTEAFF. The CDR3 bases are TGCGCCAGCAGCCAACTCCGCGGTGGCAAGCTGAACACTGAAGCTTTCTTT.

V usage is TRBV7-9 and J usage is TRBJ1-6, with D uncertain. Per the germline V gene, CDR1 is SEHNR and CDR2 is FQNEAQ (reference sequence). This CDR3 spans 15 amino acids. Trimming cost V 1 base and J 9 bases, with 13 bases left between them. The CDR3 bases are TGTGCCAGCAGCTTAGTAGAGTTGGGAGGTTCACCCCTCCACTTT. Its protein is CASSLVELGGSPLHF.

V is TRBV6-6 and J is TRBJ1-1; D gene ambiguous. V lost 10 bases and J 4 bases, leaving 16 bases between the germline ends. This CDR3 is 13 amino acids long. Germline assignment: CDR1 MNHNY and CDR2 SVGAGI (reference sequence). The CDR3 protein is CATSPLGSTEAFF. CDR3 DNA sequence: TGTGCCACCTCCCCCCTGGGTAGCACTGAAGCTTTCTTT.

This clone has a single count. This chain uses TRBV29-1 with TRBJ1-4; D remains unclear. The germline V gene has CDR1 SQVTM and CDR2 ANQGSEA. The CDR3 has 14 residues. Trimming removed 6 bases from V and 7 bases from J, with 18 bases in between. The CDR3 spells CSVGILGIGEKLFF. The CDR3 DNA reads TGCAGCGTGGGGATTCTGGGCATCGGTGAAAAACTGTTTTTT.

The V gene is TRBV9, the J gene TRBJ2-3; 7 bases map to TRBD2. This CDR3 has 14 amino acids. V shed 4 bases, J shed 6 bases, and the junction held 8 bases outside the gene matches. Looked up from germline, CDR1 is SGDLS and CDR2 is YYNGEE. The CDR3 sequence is CASSSSGVGDTQYF. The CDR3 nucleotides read TGTGCCAGCAGCTCGAGCGGGGTCGGGGATACGCAGTATTTT.

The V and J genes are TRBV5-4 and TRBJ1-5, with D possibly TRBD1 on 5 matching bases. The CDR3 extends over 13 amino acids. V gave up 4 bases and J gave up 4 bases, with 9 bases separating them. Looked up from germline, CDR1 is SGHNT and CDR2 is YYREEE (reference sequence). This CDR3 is CASSPGTNQPQHF. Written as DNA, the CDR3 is TGTGCCAGCAGCCCCGGGACTAATCAGCCCCAGCATTTT.

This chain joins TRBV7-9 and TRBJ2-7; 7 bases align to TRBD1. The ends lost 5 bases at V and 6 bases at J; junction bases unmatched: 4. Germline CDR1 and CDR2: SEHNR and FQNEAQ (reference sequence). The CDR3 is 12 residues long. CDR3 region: CASSRGDSEQYV. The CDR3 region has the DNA TGTGCCAGCAGCCGTGGGGACAGCGAGCAGTACGTC.

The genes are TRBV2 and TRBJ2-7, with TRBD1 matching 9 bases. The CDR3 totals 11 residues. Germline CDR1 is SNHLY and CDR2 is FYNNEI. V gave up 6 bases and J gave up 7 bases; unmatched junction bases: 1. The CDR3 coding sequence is TGTGCCAGCAGCGGACAGGGGGAGCAGTACTTC. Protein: CASSGQGEQYF. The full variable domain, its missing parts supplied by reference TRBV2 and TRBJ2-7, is EPEVTQTPSHQVTQMGQEVILRCVPISNHLYFYWYRQILGQKVEFLVSFYNNEISEKSEIFDDQFSVERPDGSNFTLKIRSTKLEDSAMYFCASSGQGEQYFGPGTRLTVT.

CDR3 residues: CASLGFDEQFF. CDR3 nucleotide sequence: TGTGCCAGCCTCGGGTTCGATGAGCAGTTCTTC. V and J are TRBV12-3 or TRBV12-4 and TRBJ2-1; D unresolved. The CDR3 runs 11 residues. With 8 bases removed from V and 8 bases from J, the gap between germline ends came to 10 bases.

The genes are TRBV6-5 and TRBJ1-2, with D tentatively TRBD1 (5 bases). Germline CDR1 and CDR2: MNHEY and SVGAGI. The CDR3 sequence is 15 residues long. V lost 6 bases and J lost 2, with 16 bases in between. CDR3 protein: CASRFNQGTNYGYTF. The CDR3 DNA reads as TGTGCCAGCAGATTTAACCAGGGAACCAACTATGGCTACACCTTC.

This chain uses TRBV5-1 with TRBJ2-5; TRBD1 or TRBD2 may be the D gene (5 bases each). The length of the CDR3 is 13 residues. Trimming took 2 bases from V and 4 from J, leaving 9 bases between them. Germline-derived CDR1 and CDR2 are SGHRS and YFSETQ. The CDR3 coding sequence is TGCGCCAGCAGCTTTTCAGGGAGAGAGACCCAGTACTTC. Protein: CASSFSGRETQYF. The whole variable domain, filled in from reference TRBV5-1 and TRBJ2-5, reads KAGVTQTPRYLIKTRGQQVTLSCSPISGHRSVSWYQQTPGQGLQFLFEYFSETQRNKGNFPGRFSGRQFSNSRSEMNVSTLELGDSALYLCASSFSGRETQYFGPGTRLLVL.